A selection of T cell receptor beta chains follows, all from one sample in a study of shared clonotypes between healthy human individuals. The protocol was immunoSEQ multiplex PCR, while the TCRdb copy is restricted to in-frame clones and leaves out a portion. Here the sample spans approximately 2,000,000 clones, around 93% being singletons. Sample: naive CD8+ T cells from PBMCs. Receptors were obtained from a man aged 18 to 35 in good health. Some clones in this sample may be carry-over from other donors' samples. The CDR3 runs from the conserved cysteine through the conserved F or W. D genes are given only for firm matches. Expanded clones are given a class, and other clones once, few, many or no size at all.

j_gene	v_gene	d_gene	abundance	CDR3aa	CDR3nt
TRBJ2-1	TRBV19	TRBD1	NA	CASSVQGQGVYNEQFF	TGTGCCAGTAGTGTACAGGGACAGGGGGTTTACAATGAGCAGTTCTTC
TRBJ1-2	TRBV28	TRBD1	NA	CASSTTGGSNYGYTF	TGTGCCAGCAGTACGACAGGGGGTTCTAACTATGGCTACACCTTC
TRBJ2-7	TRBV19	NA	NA	CASSITGTGEQYF	TGTGCCAGTAGTATAACAGGGACGGGGGAGCAGTACTTC
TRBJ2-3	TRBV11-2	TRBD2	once	CASSSRTSGTDTQYF	TGTGCCAGCAGCTCGCGGACTAGCGGCACAGATACGCAGTATTTT
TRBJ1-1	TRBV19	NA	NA	CASTPITGNTEAFF	TGTGCCAGTACGCCGATAACAGGGAACACTGAAGCTTTCTTT
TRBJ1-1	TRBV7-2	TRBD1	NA	CASSGFRQGIYTEAFF	TGTGCCAGCAGCGGTTTTAGACAGGGAATTTACACTGAAGCTTTCTTT
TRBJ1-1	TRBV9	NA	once	CASSEYNSPMNTEAFF	TGTGCCAGCAGCGAATATAACAGCCCTATGAACACTGAAGCTTTCTTT
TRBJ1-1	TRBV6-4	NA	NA	CASSDDSLGSEAFF	TGTGCCAGCAGTGATGACAGCTTGGGGTCTGAAGCTTTCTTT
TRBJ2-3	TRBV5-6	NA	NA	CASSFGSPSTDTQYF	TGTGCCAGCAGCTTTGGCAGTCCTAGCACAGATACGCAGTATTTT
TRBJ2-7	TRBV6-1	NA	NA	CASRATGSEQYF	TGTGCCAGCAGGGCGACAGGATCCGAGCAGTACTTC
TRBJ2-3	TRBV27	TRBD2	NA	CASSSLSVLAGINTDTQYF	TGTGCCAGCAGTTCATTATCCGTCCTAGCGGGAATTAACACAGATACGCAGTATTTT
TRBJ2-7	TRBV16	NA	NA	CASSPRTANYEQYF	TGTGCCAGCAGCCCACGGACAGCTAACTACGAGCAGTACTTC
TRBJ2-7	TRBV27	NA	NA	CASSLSPSYEQYF	TGTGCCAGCAGTTTATCCCCAAGCTACGAGCAGTACTTC
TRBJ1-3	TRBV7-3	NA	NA	CASSRTGPGNTIYF	TGTGCCAGCAGCCGAACAGGGCCTGGAAACACCATATATTTT
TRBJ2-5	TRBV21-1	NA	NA	CASRTPGQGVKETQYF	TGTGCCAGCAGAACTCCCGGACAGGGTGTGAAAGAGACCCAGTACTTC
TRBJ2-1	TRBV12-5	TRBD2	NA	CASGLVGAGGRNNEQFF	TGTGCTAGTGGTTTGGTAGGGGCGGGAGGGCGAAACAATGAGCAGTTCTTC
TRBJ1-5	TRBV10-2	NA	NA	CATAMGAELNQPQHF	TGCGCCACAGCAATGGGGGCAGAACTCAATCAGCCCCAGCATTTT
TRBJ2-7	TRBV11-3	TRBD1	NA	CASRRGPGGEQYF	TGTGCCAGCAGAAGGGGGCCTGGAGGCGAGCAGTACTTC
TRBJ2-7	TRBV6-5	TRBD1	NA	CASSYYGQDEQYF	TGTGCCAGCAGTTACTACGGACAGGACGAGCAGTACTTC
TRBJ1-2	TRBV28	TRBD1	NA	CASSDIILGQGAFGYTF	TGTGCCAGCAGTGACATTATTCTCGGACAGGGGGCGTTTGGCTACACCTTC
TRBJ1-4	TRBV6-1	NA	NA	CASSLFAEKLFF	TGTGCCAGCAGCCTTTTTGCCGAAAAACTGTTTTTT
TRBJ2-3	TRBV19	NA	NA	CASSGNYPARDTDTQYF	TGTGCCAGTAGTGGAAATTACCCGGCGAGAGACACAGATACGCAGTATTTT
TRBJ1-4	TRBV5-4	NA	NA	CASSLDSYNEKLFF	TGTGCCAGCAGCCTCGACAGCTATAATGAAAAACTGTTTTTT
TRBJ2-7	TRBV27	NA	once	CASRRGVGLTWEQYF	TGTGCCAGCCGAAGGGGGGTAGGCCTAACGTGGGAGCAGTACTTC
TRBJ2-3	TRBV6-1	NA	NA	CASSEARSARGTDTQYF	TGTGCCAGCAGTGAAGCGCGCAGCGCAAGAGGCACAGATACGCAGTATTTT
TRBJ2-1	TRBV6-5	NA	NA	CASSYLGSSYNEQFF	TGTGCCAGCAGTTACTTGGGTAGCTCCTACAATGAGCAGTTCTTC
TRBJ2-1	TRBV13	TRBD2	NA	CASGSGRSHNEQFF	TGTGCCAGTGGCAGCGGGAGATCGCACAATGAGCAGTTCTTC
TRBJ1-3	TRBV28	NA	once	CASSLLGNTIYF	TGTGCCAGCAGTTTATTGGGGAACACCATATATTTT
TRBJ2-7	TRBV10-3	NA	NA	CAISEGTGQTYEQYF	TGTGCCATCAGTGAGGGGACGGGGCAGACTTACGAGCAGTACTTC
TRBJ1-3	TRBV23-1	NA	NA	CASRFKSSGNTIYF	TGCGCCAGCAGATTCAAGAGCTCTGGAAACACCATATATTTT
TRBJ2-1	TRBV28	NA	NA	CASSPPLLSARNYNEQFF	TGTGCCAGCAGCCCACCCCTCTTGAGCGCCAGAAACTACAATGAGCAGTTCTTC
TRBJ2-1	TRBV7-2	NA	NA	CASSSGNKPFF	TGTGCCAGCAGCTCGGGGAACAAGCCGTTCTTC
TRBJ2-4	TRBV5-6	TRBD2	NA	CASSLFPSGNIQYF	TGTGCCAGCAGCTTGTTTCCTAGCGGAAACATTCAGTACTTC
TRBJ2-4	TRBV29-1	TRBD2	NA	CSVAGDTGLAGVATIQYF	TGCAGCGTTGCAGGGGACACGGGACTAGCGGGAGTGGCAACCATTCAGTACTTC
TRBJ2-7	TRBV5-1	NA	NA	CASSLDSQNYEQYF	TGCGCCAGCAGCTTGGATTCCCAAAACTACGAGCAGTACTTC
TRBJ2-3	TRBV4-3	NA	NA	CASSQDLVGFTTDTQYF	TGCGCCAGCAGCCAAGATTTGGTCGGGTTTACCACAGATACGCAGTATTTT
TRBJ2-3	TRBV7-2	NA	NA	CASSLAWGHTDTQYF	TGTGCCAGCAGCTTAGCTTGGGGGCACACAGATACGCAGTATTTT
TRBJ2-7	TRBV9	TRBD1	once	CASSVAGQGVYEQYF	TGTGCCAGCAGCGTAGCTGGACAGGGTGTCTACGAGCAGTACTTC
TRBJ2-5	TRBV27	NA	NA	CASSLGDPLWETQYF	TGTGCCAGCAGTCTCGGGGATCCCCTTTGGGAGACCCAGTACTTC
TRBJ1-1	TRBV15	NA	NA	CATSRDSTGMNTEAFF	TGTGCCACCAGCAGAGATTCCACAGGGATGAACACTGAAGCTTTCTTT
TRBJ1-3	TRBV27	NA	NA	CASMNGEANTIYF	TGTGCCAGCATGAACGGGGAGGCAAACACCATATATTTT
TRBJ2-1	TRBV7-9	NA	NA	CASSFPESNEQFF	TGTGCCAGCAGCTTTCCCGAATCCAATGAGCAGTTCTTC
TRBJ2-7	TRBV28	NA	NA	CASRLTLYSYEQYF	TGTGCCAGCAGATTGACCCTATACTCCTACGAGCAGTACTTC
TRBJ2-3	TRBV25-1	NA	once	CASSEYQGTETDTQYF	TGTGCCAGCAGTGAATATCAAGGGACCGAAACAGATACGCAGTATTTT
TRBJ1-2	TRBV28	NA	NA	CASIASGLAGYGYTF	TGTGCCAGCATAGCCTCGGGACTCGCTGGCTATGGCTACACCTTC
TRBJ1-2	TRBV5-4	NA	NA	CASSSSWGSGYTF	TGTGCCAGCAGCTCGTCATGGGGGTCTGGCTACACCTTC
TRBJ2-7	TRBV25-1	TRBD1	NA	CASSEPNRGSYEQYF	TGTGCCAGCAGTGAGCCCAACAGGGGTTCCTACGAGCAGTACTTC
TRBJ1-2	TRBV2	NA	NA	CASMAGGGGYTF	TGTGCCAGCATGGCCGGGGGTGGTGGCTACACCTTC
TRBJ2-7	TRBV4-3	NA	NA	CASSPRPGHPPGEQYF	TGCGCCAGCAGCCCCCGCCCGGGACACCCTCCGGGCGAGCAGTACTTC
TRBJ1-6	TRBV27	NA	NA	CASSFNNSPLHF	TGTGCCAGCAGTTTTAATAATTCACCCCTCCACTTT
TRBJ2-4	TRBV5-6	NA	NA	CASSLFRDSGIQYF	TGTGCCAGCAGCTTGTTCAGGGATTCGGGCATTCAGTACTTC
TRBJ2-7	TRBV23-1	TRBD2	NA	CASSHRPPTSGSSYEQYF	TGCGCCAGCAGTCACCGACCCCCGACTAGCGGGAGCTCCTACGAGCAGTACTTC
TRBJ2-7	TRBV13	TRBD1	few	CASSTGGSYEQYF	TGTGCCAGCTCGACAGGGGGGTCCTACGAGCAGTACTTC